The 29 T cell receptor beta chains below all came from one sample that was sequenced in a study of CD8 T cells in ankylosing spondylitis. Study-wide findings and caveats: Several highly homologous variants made up a TCR beta motif, and this motif appeared characteristic of ankylosing spondylitis blood.

TCRdb passed the 5' RACE reads through MiXCR, listing each CDR3 protein once. The table has roughly 470,000 distinct CDR3 sequences, 26% seen once; the top ten hold roughly 1%. What these receptors recognize is not known. The sample comprised blood, either unsorted or a sorted T cell fraction (not recorded which). The origin of the receptors is a male donor with ankylosing spondylitis.

This sequence joins TRBV12-3 or TRBV12-4 and TRBJ1-6; the D gene is possibly TRBD1 (6 bases). V shed 6 bases and J shed 10 bases, with 19 bases lying between them. The CDR3 runs to 15 residues. The CDR3 reads CASSPGTPRRSPLHF. DNA of the CDR3: TGTGCCAGCAGCCCTGGGACACCCAGGAGGTCACCCCTCCACTTT.

The chain joins TRBV5-1 to TRBJ2-3, with D maybe TRBD1 (6 bases). Trimming pared 4 bases from V and 0 bases from J, leaving 18 bases between. CDR3 size: 17 residues. The germline V gene has CDR1 SGHRS and CDR2 YFSETQ. The CDR3 DNA reads TGCGCCAGCAGCACCAGGGGCCGCCTTTCTAGCACAGATACGCAGTATTTT. This gives the protein CASSTRGRLSSTDTQYF.

This clonotype showed up just a few times. V gene TRBV7-2 combines with J gene TRBJ1-1; tentative D call: TRBD1 (6 bases). The CDR3 consists of 14 residues. V gave up 3 bases and J gave up 8 bases, with 16 bases separating them. CDR1 and CDR2 (germline): SGHTA, FQGNSA. The CDR3 spells CASSLPSRRGEAFF. In DNA, the CDR3 is TGTGCCAGCAGCTTGCCTAGCCGGAGGGGGGAAGCTTTCTTT.

About this clonotype: The conserved phenylalanine or tryptophan is not found at the CDR3 terminus, so this likely reflects a read error. The CDR3 coding sequence is TGTGCCAGCAGTTCCAGGGGGTATAGCAATCAGCCCCAGCATCTT. As protein: CASSSRGYSNQPQHL. The chain is built from TRBV27 and TRBJ1-5; 7 nucleotides align to TRBD1. The CDR3 loop spans 15 amino acids. Trimming cost V 4 bases and J 0 bases; bases outside gene matches: 3. From germline, CDR1 is MNHEY and CDR2 SMNVEV (reference sequence).

The CDR3 here is CASSSKREGQTGELFF. For the CDR3, the DNA is TGTGCCAGCAGCTCCAAGCGGGAGGGCCAGACCGGGGAGCTGTTTTTT. This rearrangement joins TRBV5-4 to TRBJ2-2, with 10 bases identical to TRBD2. CDR3 length: 16 residues. The germline V gene encodes CDR1 SGHNT and CDR2 YYREEE (reference sequence). After removal of 3 bases from V and 5 bases from J, the junction contained 7 bases not matched to a gene.

The chain carries TRBV2 and TRBJ1-1, with D possibly TRBD1 on 5 matching bases. Germline CDR1 reads SNHLY; CDR2 reads FYNNEI. The CDR3 has 15 amino acids. V lost 8 bases to trimming and J lost 5 bases, with 21 bases between them. The CDR3: CASEQGTAGRTEAFF. The CDR3, as DNA: TGTGCCAGCGAGCAGGGCACAGCCGGGAGGACTGAAGCTTTCTTT.

Only a few counts were recorded for this clonotype. The chain recombines TRBV14 with TRBJ2-1; the D gene is possibly TRBD1 (5 bases). Germline CDR1 reads SGHDN; CDR2 reads FVKESK. The CDR3 has 16 amino acids. The V gene lost 1 base and the J gene lost 0 bases, with 10 bases spanning the gap. Here the CDR3 DNA reads TGTGCCAGCAGCCAAGTTTGGGGCAGCTCCTACAATGAGCAGTTCTTC. Amino acids: CASSQVWGSSYNEQFF.

The chain has TRBV7-8 and TRBJ2-3; 7 bases align to TRBD2. The V gene's germline CDR1 is SGHVS and CDR2 FQNEAQ. V lost 6 bases and J lost 5; bases outside the gene matches: 5. The CDR3 has 13 amino acids. In DNA, the CDR3 is TGTGCCAGCAGTTCAGCGGGGATAGATACGCAGTATTTT. It encodes CASSSAGIDTQYF.

This clonotype turned up a few times. This sequence joins TRBV5-1 and TRBJ2-2; D unresolved. The V end lost 0 bases, the J end lost 0 bases, and 6 bases lay between the germline ends. Germline CDR1 is SGHRS and CDR2 is YFSETQ. The CDR3 runs 15 residues. CDR3 bases: TGCGCCAGCAGCTTGGTCGGAGCGAACACCGGGGAGCTGTTTTTT. Translated, it gives CASSLVGANTGELFF.

This clonotype showed up just a few times. This sequence joins TRBV20-1 and TRBJ2-7; D ambiguous. CDR1 is DFQATT and CDR2 is SNEGSKA in the germline V gene (reference sequence). V was trimmed by 2 bases and J by 3 bases, leaving 14 bases between them. The CDR3 has 14 amino acids. This CDR3 is CSARTDPSYYEQYF. Here the CDR3 DNA reads TGCAGTGCTAGAACAGACCCATCCTACTACGAGCAGTACTTC.

V gene TRBV3-1 combines with J gene TRBJ2-1; no reliable D call. CDR1 is LGHDT, CDR2 YNNKEL, per germline (reference sequence). The CDR3 loop spans 15 amino acids. Deletions cut 2 bases from V and 0 bases from J, with 8 bases between. The DNA for the CDR3 is TGTGCCAGCAGCCAAAGTCCGAGCTCCTACAATGAGCAGTTCTTC. Translation: CASSQSPSSYNEQFF.

This clonotype was counted only a few times. The chain employs TRBV5-1 and TRBJ1-4, with 7 bases identical to TRBD1. The V and J ends lost 2 bases and 8 bases, in that order; junction bases with no gene match: 6. The CDR3 is 14 amino acids. Per the germline V gene, CDR1 is SGHRS and CDR2 is YFSETQ. CDR3 amino acids: CASSLGGLREKLFF. In DNA form, the CDR3 reads TGCGCCAGCAGCTTAGGGGGCCTTCGGGAAAAACTGTTTTTT.

This clonotype has only a few counts. V is TRBV3-1 and J is TRBJ2-7; TRBD2 matches at 14 bases. CDR3 size: 17 residues. The V segment lost 0 bases and the J segment 6 bases; nucleotides outside the gene matches: 7. Germline assignment: CDR1 LGHDT and CDR2 YNNKEL (reference sequence). The CDR3 sequence: CASSQDSTGLAGVEQYF. DNA of the CDR3: TGTGCCAGCAGCCAAGACTCCACGGGACTAGCGGGAGTCGAGCAGTACTTC.

In this sample, this clonotype turned up a few times. The chain is built from TRBV20-1 and TRBJ2-1; TRBD1 matches 7 bases. The trim removed 6 bases at V and 10 bases at J, leaving 15 bases unmatched. The CDR3 spans 14 residues. The germline CDR1 and CDR2 sequences are DFQATT and SNEGSKA (reference sequence). Written as DNA, the CDR3 is TGCAGTGCGGATGGGACAGCCGGGACGGGGGAGCAGTTCTTC. Protein: CSADGTAGTGEQFF.

The V call is TRBV27, the J call TRBJ2-2; 8 nucleotides align to TRBD2. In germline, CDR1 is MNHEY, CDR2 SMNVEV (reference sequence). With 6 bases clipped from V and 3 bases from J, the junction kept 6 bases outside the gene matches. The CDR3 loop spans 15 amino acids. The CDR3 protein is CASSPHGRDTGELFF. The CDR3 coding sequence is TGTGCCAGCAGCCCCCACGGGAGGGACACCGGGGAGCTGTTTTTT.

This chain links TRBV6-1 with TRBJ1-4, with a possible D match to TRBD1 (6 bases). This CDR3 spans 13 amino acids. Trimming pared 1 base from V and 15 bases from J, leaving 15 bases between. Germline V CDR1 and CDR2: MNHNS, SASEGT. CDR3 region: CASSEGPGACVFF. The CDR3 region has the DNA TGTGCCAGCAGTGAAGGGCCGGGGGCGTGTGTGTTTTTT.

This chain joins TRBV7-8 and TRBJ2-1; 9 positions match TRBD2. The CDR3 covers 15 residues. Trimming removed 6 bases from V and 6 bases from J; junction bases left unmatched: 9. The germline CDR1 and CDR2 sequences are SGHVS and FQNEAQ. The CDR3 region has the DNA TGTGCCAGCAGGCGGGGCGGCGGGAGGGGCAATGAGCAGTTCTTC. The encoded protein is CASRRGGGRGNEQFF.

This clonotype was seen more than once but under ten times. This chain uses TRBV10-3 with TRBJ2-6; either TRBD1 or TRBD2 may fit D (5 bases each). From germline, CDR1 is ENHRY and CDR2 SYGVKD. This CDR3 spans 16 amino acids. Trimming pared 5 bases from V and 0 bases from J, leaving 11 bases between. CDR3 bases: TGTGCCATCAGTTTGCCGGGGCCCTCTGGGGCCAACGTCCTGACTTTC. This encodes CAISLPGPSGANVLTF.

This clonotype was found a few times. The J gene is TRBJ2-5, the V gene TRBV5-1; no clear D. This CDR3 region has 13 residues. The V end lost 4 bases, the J end lost 1 base, and 8 bases lay between the germline ends. The germline V gene has CDR1 SGHRS and CDR2 YFSETQ. CDR3 DNA: TGCGCCAGCAGCCCGGAACCCCAAGAGACCCAGTACTTC. It codes for CASSPEPQETQYF.

This clonotype has more than one count but fewer than ten. This rearrangement joins TRBV7-9 to TRBJ2-7, with TRBD2 identical over 14 bases. After removal of 4 bases from V and 5 bases from J, the junction contained 7 bases not matched to a gene. In germline, CDR1 is SEHNR, CDR2 FQNEAQ (reference sequence). This CDR3 is built from 16 residues. The CDR3 DNA is TGTGCCAGCAGCTACCCGGGACTAGCGGGAGCCGACGAGCAGTACTTC. It codes for CASSYPGLAGADEQYF.

In this sample, this clonotype turned up a few times. V usage is TRBV5-1 and J usage is TRBJ1-1; D is ambiguous. Germline assignment: CDR1 SGHRS and CDR2 YFSETQ. The CDR3 consists of 15 residues. V was cut by 2 bases and J by 7 bases, with 18 bases left in between. The CDR3 bases are TGCGCCAGCAGCTTTGCCGAAGTTGGAGGTAGTGAAGCTTTCTTT. Its protein is CASSFAEVGGSEAFF.

The chain uses TRBV10-2 and TRBJ2-2; 9 positions agree with TRBD2. Germline assignment: CDR1 WSHSY and CDR2 SAAADI. This CDR3 region has 16 residues. V was pared by 6 bases and J by 3 bases, with 8 bases of the junction left unmatched. DNA for the CDR3: TGCGCCAGCAGGGGTGGACTAGCGATTGACACCGGGGAGCTGTTTTTT. Translating it yields CASRGGLAIDTGELFF.

The J gene is TRBJ2-3, the V gene TRBV10-3; no reliable D call. Deletions cut 2 bases from V and 2 bases from J, with 5 bases between. Germline assignment: CDR1 ENHRY and CDR2 SYGVKD. CDR3 length equals 13 residues. Here the CDR3 reads CAISEDFTDTQYF. In DNA, the CDR3 is TGTGCCATCAGTGAGGACTTCACAGATACGCAGTATTTT.

V gene TRBV12-3 or TRBV12-4 combines with J gene TRBJ2-2, with TRBD1 matching over 9 bases. This CDR3 spans 16 amino acids. The V segment lost 3 bases and the J segment 3 bases; nucleotides outside the gene matches: 5. As DNA, the CDR3 is TGTGCCAGCAGTTTTCGGGACAGGGCCCACACCGGGGAGCTGTTTTTT. This codes for CASSFRDRAHTGELFF.

This clonotype has a handful of counts. V is TRBV3-1 and J is TRBJ2-5; the match to TRBD2 covers 8 bases. Unmatched junction bases numbered 12, after V lost 7 bases and J lost 5 bases. The CDR3 sequence is 15 residues long. Germline CDR1 reads LGHDT; CDR2 reads YNNKEL (reference sequence). The CDR3 protein is CASMRKAGVGETQYF. The DNA for the CDR3 is TGTGCCAGCATGCGGAAAGCGGGAGTGGGGGAGACCCAGTACTTC.

The genes are TRBV5-1 and TRBJ1-6; D perhaps matches TRBD1 (5 bases). V gave up 2 bases and J gave up 9 bases, with 12 bases separating them. The germline CDR1 and CDR2 sequences are SGHRS and YFSETQ. CDR3 size: 14 residues. In DNA form, the CDR3 reads TGCGCCAGCAGCTTCTGGGACCGGGGTTCACCCCTCCACTTT. Translated, it gives CASSFWDRGSPLHF.

This clonotype has just a few counts. The chain recombines TRBV30 with TRBJ1-1; no definite D call. The V gene lost 0 bases and the J gene lost 4 bases, with 9 bases spanning the gap. Germline-derived CDR1 and CDR2 are GTSNPN and SVGIG (reference sequence). The CDR3 extends over 13 amino acids. The CDR3 DNA reads TGTGCCTGGAGTGTTCTGGGATTCACTGAAGCTTTCTTT. Translation gives CAWSVLGFTEAFF.

CDR3 coding DNA: TGTGCCATCAATATAGCGGGACCTACCACCGGGGAGCTGTTTTTT. This gives the protein CAINIAGPTTGELFF. J is TRBJ2-2 and V is TRBV10-3, with TRBD2 identical over 8 bases. Germline V gene sequence: CDR1 ENHRY, CDR2 SYGVKD. The CDR3 extends over 15 amino acids. V was pared by 7 bases and J by 4 bases, with 8 bases of the junction left unmatched.

This clonotype was recorded many times. CDR3 DNA sequence: TGTGCCAAGGCCATGGGCAACTCCTACGAGCAGTACTTC. Translating gives CAKAMGNSYEQYF. The gene calls are TRBV7-2 and TRBJ2-7, with D unclear. Per the germline V gene, CDR1 is SGHTA and CDR2 is FQGNSA. The CDR3 consists of 13 residues. V lost 10 bases, J lost 0 bases, and 13 bases lay in between.